The present TCR beta chain was sequenced within a study of blood T cells in healthy people across ages (dated by TCRdb to the mid-2010s). Regarding the complete study: In model experiments, roughly one uniquely barcoded TCR beta cDNA molecule per two T cells was captured by template switching. The donors were divided into four age groups: young (average roughly 17 years), middle-aged (about 41), aged (approximately 62) and long-lived (more than 75). Using deep sequencing normalized with unique cDNA molecular identifiers, the study measured how TCR beta repertoire diversity changes with age. Donors of different ages were randomly distributed across sequencing lanes to avoid experimental bias. For two donors (one aged 18 to 30 and one aged 80 or older), the study analyzed two additional independent replicas of 1 million unique cDNA reads from the same blood draw.

A remark on this clonotype: The antigen it binds to is not known. Per-base qualities were not stored, and no clone one base away is much larger.

Overall study results and their limits: Observed TCR beta diversity per million T cells fell roughly linearly with age, and a significant reduction was already apparent by age roughly 41. Compared with the aged group, the long-lived group had more naive CD4+ T cells, fewer expanded clones and increased TCR diversity, suggesting age selection. The percentage of naive T cells measured by flow cytometry correlated strongly with observed TCR beta diversity. Conclusive comparison of naive and antigen-experienced compartments was prevented by the profiling of bulk unsorted PBMCs. Total diversity estimates from one million sequenced T cells were considered lower bounds and underestimates. Because donor CMV infection status was unknown, age-related changes in expanded clonotypes were potentially confounded.

The library came from 5' RACE. The second PCR ran for roughly 7 to 11 cycles and used a J-beta primer mix along with a sample-barcoded 5' primer. Each TCR beta cDNA molecule received a unique molecular identifier from a template-switch 5' adaptor carrying 12 random nucleotides. At least 2.5 million CDR3-containing paired-end reads were obtained from each sample. First-strand cDNA was synthesized from all RNA with the Mint cDNA synthesis kit, primed by a TRBC-specific oligonucleotide. All cDNA was treated with uracil-DNA glycosylase and then went through a first 18-cycle PCR with the universal primers M1SS and BC2_uni_R. The original methods were these. Each sample was normalized by randomly selecting 1 million high-quality reads, each carrying a distinct molecular identifier. Reads with shared molecular identifiers were discarded instead of being binned into consensus sequences. MiTCR, set to a Q25 quality threshold and the strictest error-elimination algorithm, was used for CDR3 identification, clonotype clustering and error correction. A nonparametric unseen species model with Euler transformation was used to estimate a lower bound on total TCR beta diversity. The public reads were run again by TCRdb, first through fastp at Q25 and then through MiXCR, and only productive beta chains were kept. One record per CDR3 amino acid sequence lists the most common genes and DNA. The V and J calls come from TCRdb's annotation, not from the publication. Recorded for this sample are approximately 2,000,000 distinct CDR3 sequences; roughly two fifths of them occurred a single time. The ten largest make up roughly 23% of the sample.

The donors were 40 or so Caucasian individuals from Russia, aged roughly 6 to 100 years, who were systemically healthy. Each donor gave approximately 9.3 milliliters of peripheral blood, collected into EDTA-treated Vacutainer tubes. PBMCs were isolated by Ficoll-Paque density-gradient centrifugation, with at least 6 million obtained per sample. Total RNA was extracted from PBMCs with Trizol reagent, with at least 5 micrograms obtained per sample. The percentages of naive CD45RAhigh/CD27high T cells were determined by flow cytometry on a PBMC aliquot from every donor. The CDR3 numbers 16 residues from cysteine through phenylalanine. CDR3 DNA is the only sequence kept; it has 48 bases, read in frame from the first base. Ends trimmed: V by 9 bases, J by 6 bases; bases unmatched to a gene: 17. From the germline V gene (reference sequence), CDR1 is LNHDA and CDR2 is SQIVND.

This TCR derives from a human donor in good health. The rearrangement combines TRBV19 with TRBJ2-5; TRBD1 aligns with 9 central bases. The sample was blood. The DNA is as follows: TGTGCCAGCCGAGCGGCGGGACAGGGACTTATGAAGACCCAGTACTTC. The resulting protein is CASRAAGQGLMKTQYF.